This is a list of T cell receptor beta chains from one sample in a study of T cells in Graves' hyperthyroidism and ophthalmopathy. TCRdb analysed the multiplex PCR reads with MiXCR anew, one entry per CDR3 protein. The sample includes roughly 420,000 distinct CDR3 sequences, approximately 15% seen only once; the top ten take approximately 5.8%. Sequencing was performed on blood. These receptors were taken from a woman between 18 and 29 years old with Graves' hyperthyroidism. The CDR3 runs from the conserved cysteine through the conserved F or W. Each record gives: V gene, J gene, CDR3 length, D gene, clone size, CDR3 protein, CDR3 DNA. A D gene is named only where the DNA matches it firmly. Size is stated for part of the rows, as once, few or many counts, or as a class when the clone is expanded.

V gene: TRBV4-1; J gene: TRBJ1-1; CDR3 length: 16; D gene: .; clone size: few; CDR3 protein: CASSQDSTPLGTEAFF; CDR3 DNA: TGCGCCAGCAGCCAAGATAGCACACCCCTGGGCACTGAAGCTTTCTTT
V gene: TRBV19; J gene: TRBJ2-2; CDR3 length: 19; D gene: .; clone size: .; CDR3 protein: CASSITPLGGGLSTGELFF; CDR3 DNA: TGTGCCAGTAGTATTACCCCCCTGGGAGGGGGCCTATCCACCGGGGAGCTGTTTTTT
V gene: TRBV20-1; J gene: TRBJ2-1; CDR3 length: 13; D gene: .; clone size: many; CDR3 protein: CSVFAGISNEQFF; CDR3 DNA: TGCAGTGTCTTCGCTGGGATTTCCAATGAGCAGTTCTTC
V gene: TRBV6-1; J gene: TRBJ1-2; CDR3 length: 15; D gene: .; clone size: many; CDR3 protein: CASSDVRSRKQGYTF; CDR3 DNA: TGTGCCAGCAGTGATGTACGGAGCCGAAAACAAGGCTACACCTTC
V gene: TRBV3-1; J gene: TRBJ2-7; CDR3 length: 15; D gene: TRBD2; clone size: many; CDR3 protein: CASSQSAGGTYEQYF; CDR3 DNA: TGTGCCAGCAGCCAAAGCGCGGGAGGGACCTACGAGCAGTACTTC
V gene: TRBV7-3; J gene: TRBJ2-6; CDR3 length: 21; D gene: TRBD1; clone size: .; CDR3 protein: CASSSTSDREFIKAGANVLTF; CDR3 DNA: TGTGCCAGCAGCTCCACGTCGGACAGGGAATTTATTAAAGCTGGGGCCAACGTCCTGACTTTC
V gene: TRBV12-3/TRBV12-4; J gene: TRBJ2-2; CDR3 length: 13; D gene: .; clone size: many; CDR3 protein: CASSSGLTGELFF; CDR3 DNA: TGTGCCAGCAGTTCCGGGCTGACCGGGGAGCTGTTTTTT
V gene: TRBV29-1; J gene: TRBJ1-3; CDR3 length: 14; D gene: .; clone size: many; CDR3 protein: CSATPGHSGNTIYF; CDR3 DNA: TGCAGCGCCACCCCCGGCCACTCTGGAAACACCATATATTTT
V gene: TRBV9; J gene: TRBJ2-7; CDR3 length: 14; D gene: .; clone size: .; CDR3 protein: CASSVDASPYEQYF; CDR3 DNA: TGTGCCAGCAGCGTAGATGCTAGTCCCTACGAGCAGTACTTC
V gene: TRBV12-3/TRBV12-4; J gene: TRBJ2-1; CDR3 length: 15; D gene: TRBD2; clone size: many; CDR3 protein: CASSTLAGYSNEQFF; CDR3 DNA: TGTGCCAGCAGTACACTAGCGGGATACAGCAATGAGCAGTTCTTC
V gene: TRBV28; J gene: TRBJ2-1; CDR3 length: 14; D gene: TRBD1; clone size: many; CDR3 protein: CASSDRTGGYEQFF; CDR3 DNA: TGTGCCAGCAGTGACAGGACAGGGGGCTATGAGCAGTTCTTC
V gene: TRBV7-2; J gene: TRBJ2-5; CDR3 length: 15; D gene: TRBD2; clone size: many; CDR3 protein: CASSLTSGVQETQYF; CDR3 DNA: TGTGCCAGCAGCTTGACTAGCGGGGTTCAAGAGACCCAGTACTTC
V gene: TRBV6-1; J gene: TRBJ1-2; CDR3 length: 16; D gene: .; clone size: few; CDR3 protein: CASSVPGGEWGGGYTF; CDR3 DNA: TGTGCCAGCAGTGTTCCTGGGGGGGAGTGGGGGGGTGGCTACACCTTC
V gene: TRBV12-3/TRBV12-4; J gene: TRBJ2-4; CDR3 length: 15; D gene: TRBD2; clone size: many; CDR3 protein: CASSLAGGPLNIQYF; CDR3 DNA: TGTGCCAGCAGTTTAGCGGGAGGGCCGTTAAACATTCAGTACTTC
V gene: TRBV29-1; J gene: TRBJ1-3; CDR3 length: 16; D gene: .; clone size: .; CDR3 protein: CSVGPEARGSGNTIYF; CDR3 DNA: TGCAGCGTTGGTCCCGAGGCCCGGGGCTCTGGAAACACCATATATTTT
V gene: TRBV10-1; J gene: TRBJ2-7; CDR3 length: 15; D gene: TRBD1; clone size: few; CDR3 protein: CASSETRTGNYEQYF; CDR3 DNA: TGCGCCAGCAGCGAGACCCGGACAGGGAACTACGAGCAGTACTTC
V gene: TRBV7-3; J gene: TRBJ2-5; CDR3 length: 15; D gene: TRBD2; clone size: many; CDR3 protein: CASSSTSGTQETQYF; CDR3 DNA: TGTGCCAGCAGCTCGACTAGCGGGACCCAAGAGACCCAGTACTTC
V gene: TRBV5-1; J gene: TRBJ2-2; CDR3 length: 18; D gene: TRBD2; clone size: .; CDR3 protein: CASRSTLAGGKITGELFF; CDR3 DNA: TGCGCCAGCAGGTCAACGCTAGCGGGAGGAAAGATCACCGGGGAGCTGTTTTTT
V gene: TRBV10-3; J gene: TRBJ2-1; CDR3 length: 15; D gene: TRBD1; clone size: .; CDR3 protein: CAIRPLQGKDNEQFF; CDR3 DNA: TGTGCCATCAGGCCCTTACAGGGGAAGGACAATGAGCAGTTCTTC
V gene: TRBV27; J gene: TRBJ2-7; CDR3 length: 13; D gene: .; clone size: many; CDR3 protein: CASSLGQYYEQYF; CDR3 DNA: TGTGCCAGCAGTTTGGGTCAGTACTACGAGCAGTACTTC
V gene: TRBV10-3; J gene: TRBJ2-7; CDR3 length: 15; D gene: TRBD2; clone size: many; CDR3 protein: CAISGTSGSSYEQYF; CDR3 DNA: TGTGCCATCAGTGGCACTAGCGGGAGCTCCTACGAGCAGTACTTC
V gene: TRBV19; J gene: TRBJ1-1; CDR3 length: 14; D gene: TRBD1; clone size: many; CDR3 protein: CATEAGTVNTEAFF; CDR3 DNA: TGTGCCACTGAAGCCGGGACAGTAAACACTGAAGCTTTCTTT
V gene: TRBV6-1; J gene: TRBJ1-1; CDR3 length: 14; D gene: TRBD1; clone size: few; CDR3 protein: CASRDRGWYTEAFF; CDR3 DNA: TGTGCCAGCAGGGACAGGGGATGGTACACTGAAGCTTTCTTT
V gene: TRBV29-1; J gene: TRBJ2-3; CDR3 length: 14; D gene: TRBD2; clone size: .; CDR3 protein: CSVALARSTDTQYF; CDR3 DNA: TGCAGCGTTGCACTAGCGAGGAGCACAGATACGCAGTATTTT
V gene: TRBV27; J gene: TRBJ2-1; CDR3 length: 17; D gene: TRBD2; clone size: many; CDR3 protein: CASSYALGTSAYNEQFF; CDR3 DNA: TGTGCCAGCAGCTACGCACTCGGGACTAGCGCTTACAATGAGCAGTTCTTC
V gene: TRBV6-5; J gene: TRBJ1-4; CDR3 length: 15; D gene: .; clone size: many; CDR3 protein: CASSYAYSPNEKLFF; CDR3 DNA: TGTGCCAGCAGTTACGCGTACAGCCCTAATGAAAAACTGTTTTTT
V gene: TRBV28; J gene: TRBJ1-2; CDR3 length: 13; D gene: .; clone size: many; CDR3 protein: CASNSGNLNGYTF; CDR3 DNA: TGTGCCAGCAATTCGGGGAACCTAAATGGCTACACCTTC
V gene: TRBV7-8; J gene: TRBJ1-3; CDR3 length: 12; D gene: .; clone size: few; CDR3 protein: CASSSGRDTIYF; CDR3 DNA: TGTGCCAGCAGCTCAGGGAGGGACACCATATATTTT
V gene: TRBV20-1; J gene: TRBJ1-1; CDR3 length: 11; D gene: TRBD1; clone size: few; CDR3 protein: CSAREDREAFF; CDR3 DNA: TGCAGTGCTAGAGAGGACAGGGAAGCTTTCTTT
V gene: TRBV2; J gene: TRBJ1-2; CDR3 length: 14; D gene: TRBD1; clone size: many; CDR3 protein: CASTRDRANYGYTF; CDR3 DNA: TGTGCCAGCACCCGGGACAGGGCAAACTATGGCTACACCTTC
V gene: TRBV28; J gene: TRBJ2-7; CDR3 length: 15; D gene: TRBD1; clone size: many; CDR3 protein: CASSLLGTGISEQYF; CDR3 DNA: TGTGCCAGCAGTTTGCTTGGGACAGGGATCTCCGAGCAGTACTTC
V gene: TRBV20-1; J gene: TRBJ2-5; CDR3 length: 16; D gene: TRBD1; clone size: .; CDR3 protein: CSATGQGVLSGETQYF; CDR3 DNA: TGCAGTGCGACCGGACAGGGGGTCCTTAGCGGAGAGACCCAGTACTTC
V gene: TRBV7-2; J gene: TRBJ1-3; CDR3 length: 13; D gene: TRBD1; clone size: .; CDR3 protein: CASSLEWDRDRYF; CDR3 DNA: TGTGCCAGCAGCTTAGAATGGGACAGGGACCGATATTTT
V gene: TRBV27; J gene: TRBJ1-2; CDR3 length: 15; D gene: TRBD1; clone size: .; CDR3 protein: CASSFGTGGVYGYAF; CDR3 DNA: TGTGCCAGCAGTTTTGGGACAGGGGGCGTTTATGGCTACGCCTTC
V gene: TRBV27; J gene: TRBJ1-2; CDR3 length: 14; D gene: .; clone size: .; CDR3 protein: CASSPALGFYGYTF; CDR3 DNA: TGTGCCAGCAGCCCAGCTTTGGGATTCTATGGCTACACCTTC
V gene: TRBV28; J gene: TRBJ2-7; CDR3 length: 13; D gene: TRBD1; clone size: many; CDR3 protein: CASARDRTYEQYF; CDR3 DNA: TGTGCCAGCGCCCGGGACAGAACCTACGAGCAGTACTTC
V gene: TRBV6-2/TRBV6-3; J gene: TRBJ1-1; CDR3 length: 14; D gene: .; clone size: many; CDR3 protein: CASSYAGRNTEAFF; CDR3 DNA: TGTGCCAGCAGTTATGCAGGGCGGAACACTGAAGCTTTCTTT
V gene: TRBV20-1; J gene: TRBJ2-7; CDR3 length: 14; D gene: TRBD1; clone size: many; CDR3 protein: CSATHRDRGHEQYF; CDR3 DNA: TGCAGTGCAACGCACCGGGACAGGGGGCACGAGCAGTACTTC
V gene: TRBV3-1; J gene: TRBJ2-7; CDR3 length: 12; D gene: TRBD1; clone size: .; CDR3 protein: CASSQAGGEQYF; CDR3 DNA: TGTGCCAGCAGCCAGGCAGGGGGCGAGCAGTACTTC
V gene: TRBV6-1; J gene: TRBJ1-2; CDR3 length: 14; D gene: TRBD1; clone size: .; CDR3 protein: CASRGQGDNYGYTF; CDR3 DNA: TGTGCCAGCAGGGGACAGGGAGACAACTATGGCTACACCTTC
V gene: TRBV24-1; J gene: TRBJ2-1; CDR3 length: 16; D gene: .; clone size: many; CDR3 protein: CATSDPRRAASNEQFF; CDR3 DNA: TGTGCCACCAGTGATCCTCGGAGGGCCGCCTCCAATGAGCAGTTCTTC
V gene: TRBV18; J gene: TRBJ2-7; CDR3 length: 17; D gene: TRBD2; clone size: few; CDR3 protein: CASSPLAGGPGTYEQYF; CDR3 DNA: TGTGCCAGCTCACCCCTAGCGGGAGGGCCTGGGACCTACGAGCAGTACTTC
V gene: TRBV20-1; J gene: TRBJ2-5; CDR3 length: 15; D gene: TRBD2; clone size: many; CDR3 protein: CSARSVAGAVETQYF; CDR3 DNA: TGCAGTGCTAGAAGTGTAGCGGGAGCGGTTGAGACCCAGTACTTC
V gene: TRBV10-2; J gene: TRBJ2-2; CDR3 length: 16; D gene: TRBD1; clone size: many; CDR3 protein: CASRPGTGSNTGELFF; CDR3 DNA: TGCGCCAGCAGGCCAGGGACAGGGTCTAACACCGGGGAGCTGTTTTTT
V gene: TRBV9; J gene: TRBJ2-1; CDR3 length: 18; D gene: TRBD2; clone size: few; CDR3 protein: CASSAGSGSLSYYNEQFF; CDR3 DNA: TGTGCCAGCAGCGCGGGTAGCGGGAGCCTGTCGTATTACAATGAGCAGTTCTTC